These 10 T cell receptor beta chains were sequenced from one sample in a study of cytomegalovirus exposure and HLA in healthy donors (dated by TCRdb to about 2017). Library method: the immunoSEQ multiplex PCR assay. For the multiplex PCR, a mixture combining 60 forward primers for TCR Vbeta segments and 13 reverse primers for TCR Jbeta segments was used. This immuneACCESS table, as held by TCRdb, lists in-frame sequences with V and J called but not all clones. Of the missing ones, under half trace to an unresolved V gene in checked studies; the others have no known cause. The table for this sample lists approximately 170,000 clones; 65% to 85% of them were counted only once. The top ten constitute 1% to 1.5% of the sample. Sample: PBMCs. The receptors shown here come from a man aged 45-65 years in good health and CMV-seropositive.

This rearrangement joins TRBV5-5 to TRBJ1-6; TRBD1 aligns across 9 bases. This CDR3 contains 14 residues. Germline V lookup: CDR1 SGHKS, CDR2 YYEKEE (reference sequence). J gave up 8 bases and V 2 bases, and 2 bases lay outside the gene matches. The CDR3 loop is CASSLQGADSPLHF. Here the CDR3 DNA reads TGTGCCAGCAGCTTACAGGGGGCTGATTCACCCCTCCACTTT.

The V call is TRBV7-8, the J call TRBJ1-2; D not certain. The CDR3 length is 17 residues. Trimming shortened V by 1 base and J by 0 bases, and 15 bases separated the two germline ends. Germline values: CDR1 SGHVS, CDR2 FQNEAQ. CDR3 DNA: TGTGCCAGCAGCTTAGGGGCAGGCACATCTCCTAACTATGGCTACACCTTC. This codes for CASSLGAGTSPNYGYTF.

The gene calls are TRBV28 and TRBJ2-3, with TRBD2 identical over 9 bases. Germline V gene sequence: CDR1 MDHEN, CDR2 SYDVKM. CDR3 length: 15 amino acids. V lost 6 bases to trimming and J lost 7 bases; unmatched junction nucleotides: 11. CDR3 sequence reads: CASSRRGGAGYTQYF. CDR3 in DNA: TGTGCCAGCAGCAGGCGCGGGGGGGCGGGGTATACGCAGTATTTT.

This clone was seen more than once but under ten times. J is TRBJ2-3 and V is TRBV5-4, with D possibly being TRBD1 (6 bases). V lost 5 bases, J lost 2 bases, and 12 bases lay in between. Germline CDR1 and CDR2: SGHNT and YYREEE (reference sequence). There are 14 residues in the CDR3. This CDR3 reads CASRGASDTDTQYF. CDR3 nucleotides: TGTGCCAGCAGGGGGGCCTCTGACACAGATACGCAGTATTTT.

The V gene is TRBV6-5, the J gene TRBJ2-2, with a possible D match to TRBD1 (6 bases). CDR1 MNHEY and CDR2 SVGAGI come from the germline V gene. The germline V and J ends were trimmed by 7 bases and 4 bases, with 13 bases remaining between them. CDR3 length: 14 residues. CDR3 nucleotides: TGTGCCAGCAAGGGGGAACCGATCACCGGGGAGCTGTTTTTT. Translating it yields CASKGEPITGELFF.

The CDR3 nucleotides are TGTGCCAGCAGGCACACCAGGGGGCGCACGTGGAGCACCGGGGAGCTGTTTTTT. Its translation: CASRHTRGRTWSTGELFF. The V call is TRBV28, the J call TRBJ2-2, with 8 bases that match TRBD1. This CDR3 is 18 amino acids long. The V and J ends lost 6 bases and 4 bases, in that order; junction bases with no gene match: 16. Germline CDR1 reads MDHEN; CDR2 reads SYDVKM.

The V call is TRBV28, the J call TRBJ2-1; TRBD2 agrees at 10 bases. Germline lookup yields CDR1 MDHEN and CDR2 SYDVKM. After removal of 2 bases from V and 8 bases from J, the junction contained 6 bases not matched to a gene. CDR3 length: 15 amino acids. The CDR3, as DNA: TGTGCCAGCAGTTTAAGGACAGCGGGAGGGTATGAGCAGTTCTTC. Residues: CASSLRTAGGYEQFF.

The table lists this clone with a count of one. CDR3 region: CASSLGPDSEQYF. For the CDR3, the DNA is TGCGCCAGCAGCTTGGGGCCGGACAGCGAGCAGTACTTC. The genes are TRBV5-1 and TRBJ2-7; TRBD1 might be the D (6 bases). The CDR3 spans 13 residues. The V end was cut by 0 bases, the J end by 6 bases, with 10 bases between. CDR1 SGHRS and CDR2 YFSETQ come from the germline V gene.

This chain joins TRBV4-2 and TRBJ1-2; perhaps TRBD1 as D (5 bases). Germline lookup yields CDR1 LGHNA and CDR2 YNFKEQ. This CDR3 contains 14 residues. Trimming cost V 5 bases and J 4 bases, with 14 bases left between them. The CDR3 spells CASSYDSGTYGYTF. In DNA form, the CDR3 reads TGTGCCAGCAGCTACGACAGCGGGACCTATGGCTACACCTTC.

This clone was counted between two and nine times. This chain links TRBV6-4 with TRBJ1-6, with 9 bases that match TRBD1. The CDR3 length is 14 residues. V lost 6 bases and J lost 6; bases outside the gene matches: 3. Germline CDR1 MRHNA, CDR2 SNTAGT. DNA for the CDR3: TGTGCCAGCAGACAGGGGGCAGGTAATTCACCCCTCCACTTT. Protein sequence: CASRQGAGNSPLHF.